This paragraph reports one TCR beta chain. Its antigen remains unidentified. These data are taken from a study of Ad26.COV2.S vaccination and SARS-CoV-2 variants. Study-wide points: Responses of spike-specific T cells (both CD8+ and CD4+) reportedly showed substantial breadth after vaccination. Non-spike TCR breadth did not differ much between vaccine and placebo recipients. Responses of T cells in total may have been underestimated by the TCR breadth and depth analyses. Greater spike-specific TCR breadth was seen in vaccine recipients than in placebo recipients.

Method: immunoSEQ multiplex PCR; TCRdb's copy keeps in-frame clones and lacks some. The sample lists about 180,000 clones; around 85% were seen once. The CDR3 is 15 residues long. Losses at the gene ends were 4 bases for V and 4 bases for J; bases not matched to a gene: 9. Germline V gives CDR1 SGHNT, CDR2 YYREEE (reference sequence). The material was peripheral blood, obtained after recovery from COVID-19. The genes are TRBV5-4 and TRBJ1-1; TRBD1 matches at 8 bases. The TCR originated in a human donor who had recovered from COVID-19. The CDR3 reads CASSRGQGTITEAFF. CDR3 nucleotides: TGTGCCAGCAGCCGCGGACAGGGTACTATCACTGAAGCTTTCTTT.